The next 29 T cell receptor beta chains were all read from a single sample in a study of T cell changes during pregnancy in multiple sclerosis. Data came from immunoSEQ multiplex PCR; TCRdb stores just in-frame clones and leaves some out. The table includes roughly 80,000 clones, approximately 92% detected once. The source was peripheral blood, collected in the first trimester of pregnancy. The receptors stem from a female donor with multiple sclerosis, enrolled in a pregnancy study.

The chain is built from TRBV27 and TRBJ2-7, with 12 bases fitting TRBD2. The CDR3 length is 14 residues. Germline-derived CDR1 and CDR2 are MNHEY and SMNVEV (reference sequence). V trimming: 6 bases; J trimming: 3 bases; junction bases outside the gene matches: 3. For the CDR3, the DNA is TGTGCCAGCAGCTGGGGACTAGCGGGCTACGAGCAGTACTTC. Protein product: CASSWGLAGYEQYF.

This clone came up once. The chain carries TRBV28 and TRBJ1-1; D remains ambiguous. V gave up 7 bases and J gave up 4 bases, with 25 bases separating them. This CDR3 is built from 17 residues. CDR1 and CDR2 from the germline V gene are MDHEN and SYDVKM. The CDR3 reads CASTIGGNPTVGTEAFF. The CDR3 coding sequence is TGTGCCAGCACTATTGGAGGGAATCCGACGGTGGGCACTGAAGCTTTCTTT.

This chain connects TRBV7-3 to TRBJ1-1; 7 nucleotides agree with TRBD1. Germline assignment: CDR1 SGHTA and CDR2 FQGTGA. V shed 5 bases and J 3 bases; nucleotides not matched to a gene: 3. The CDR3 totals 13 residues. The CDR3 sequence is CASSQGVYTEAFF. DNA for the CDR3: TGTGCCAGCAGCCAGGGGGTTTACACTGAAGCTTTCTTT.

This clone was observed a single time. CDR3 nucleotides: TGTGCCAGCAGCTTACTCCCGGGACTCGGCCAGCAGGAGACCCAGTACTTC. Its protein is CASSLLPGLGQQETQYF. This rearrangement joins TRBV7-3 to TRBJ2-5, with a tentative D call TRBD2 (6 bases). V shed 2 bases and J shed 5 bases, with 21 bases lying between them. Germline CDR1 reads SGHTA; CDR2 reads FQGTGA. This CDR3 has 17 amino acids. The variable domain in full, completed from reference TRBV7-3 and TRBJ2-5, reads GAGVSQTPSNKVTEKGKYVELRCDPISGHTALYWYRQSLGQGPEFLIYFQGTGAADDSGLPNDRFFAVRPEGSVSTLKIQRTERGDSAVYLCASSLLPGLGQQETQYFGPGTRLLVL.

The chain combines TRBV15 with TRBJ1-4, with D uncertain. With 0 bases removed from V and 3 bases from J, the gap between germline ends came to 8 bases. The germline gives CDR1 LNHNV, CDR2 YYDKDF (reference sequence). CDR3 length equals 15 residues. Written as DNA, the CDR3 is TGTGCCACCAGCAGAGATGGAGGTTCTAATGAAAAACTGTTTTTT. Translation gives CATSRDGGSNEKLFF.

This clone was observed once. The rearrangement links TRBV7-3 to TRBJ2-2; possibly TRBD2 for D (7 bases). Trimming took off 2 bases at V and 4 bases at J, with 11 bases between the two ends. In germline, CDR1 is SGHTA, CDR2 FQGTGA. The CDR3 extends over 15 amino acids. The CDR3 spells CASSLGGGSTGELFF. The CDR3 coding sequence is TGTGCCAGCAGCTTAGGGGGCGGGAGCACCGGGGAGCTGTTTTTT.

V gene TRBV19 combines with J gene TRBJ2-7; 9 positions agree with TRBD2. The CDR3 has 13 residues. After removal of 6 bases from V and 3 bases from J, the junction contained 3 bases not matched to a gene. From germline, CDR1 is LNHDA and CDR2 SQIVND (reference sequence). The CDR3 DNA reads as TGTGCCAGTAGACGAGCGGGGGGCTACGAGCAGTACTTC. It is translated as CASRRAGGYEQYF.

The V gene is TRBV4-3, the J gene TRBJ2-2; D perhaps matches TRBD1 (5 bases). The CDR3 has 14 residues. With 6 bases removed from V and 1 base from J, the gap between germline ends came to 9 bases. Germline V lookup: CDR1 LGHNA, CDR2 YSLEER. The CDR3 DNA sequence: TGCGCCAGCAGGCTACAGGTGAACACCGGGGAGCTGTTTTTT. This codes for CASRLQVNTGELFF.

V is TRBV4-1 and J is TRBJ2-2, with D possibly TRBD2 on 6 matching bases. The CDR3 sequence is 15 residues long. Per the germline V gene, CDR1 is MGHRA and CDR2 is YSYEKL. Trimming shortened V by 4 bases and J by 4 bases, and 13 bases separated the two germline ends. The CDR3 DNA sequence: TGCGCCAGCAGCCGCCGGGAGCCTATCACCGGGGAGCTGTTTTTT. It specifies CASSRREPITGELFF.

The V and J genes are TRBV6-5 and TRBJ1-2; no clear D gene. CDR1 is MNHEY, CDR2 SVGAGI, per germline. The CDR3 is 13 residues long. V lost 2 bases, J lost 11 bases, and 15 bases lay in between. The CDR3 DNA reads as TGTGCCAGCAGTTACACCCCTCGGCAGGCATACACCTTC. Translating gives CASSYTPRQAYTF.

This clone was detected only once. This sequence joins TRBV28 and TRBJ2-3; TRBD2 matches at 12 bases. The CDR3 totals 16 residues. V shed 5 bases and J 2 bases; nucleotides not matched to a gene: 5. Per the germline V gene, CDR1 is MDHEN and CDR2 is SYDVKM. The CDR3 DNA reads as TGTGCCAGCAGTCCCCGGACTAGCGGGAACACAGATACGCAGTATTTT. It is translated as CASSPRTSGNTDTQYF.

The chain is built from TRBV13 and TRBJ1-1; 10 bases are a match to TRBD1. CDR3 length equals 18 residues. V shed 3 bases, J shed 4 bases, and the junction held 14 bases outside the gene matches. Germline CDR1 reads PRHDT; CDR2 reads FYEKMQ (reference sequence). CDR3 DNA: TGTGCCAGCAGCTTCGTTTTCCCGGGACAGGGGATAGGCACTGAAGCTTTCTTT. Protein product: CASSFVFPGQGIGTEAFF.

This clone appeared a single time. This rearrangement joins TRBV9 to TRBJ2-1; tentatively, D is TRBD1 (6 bases). This CDR3 region has 15 residues. Trimming cost V 0 bases and J 0 bases, with 7 bases left between them. Germline CDR1 is SGDLS and CDR2 is YYNGEE. CDR3 region: CASSVGTASYNEQFF. Written as DNA, the CDR3 is TGTGCCAGCAGCGTAGGGACAGCCTCCTACAATGAGCAGTTCTTC. Drawing the rest from reference TRBV9 and TRBJ2-1, the complete variable domain is DSGVTQTPKHLITATGQRVTLRCSPRSGDLSVYWYQQSLDQGLQFLIQYYNGEERAKGNILERFSAQQFPDLHSELNLSSLELGDSALYFCASSVGTASYNEQFFGPGTRLTVL.

The rearrangement links TRBV27 to TRBJ1-4, with TRBD1 matching 7 bases. CDR1 and CDR2 from the germline V gene are MNHEY and SMNVEV (reference sequence). V lost 5 bases to trimming and J lost 5 bases; unmatched junction nucleotides: 8. The CDR3 length is 15 residues. Here the CDR3 DNA reads TGTGCCAGCAGTCTAGACGGGACAGCAAATGAAAAACTGTTTTTT. Translated: CASSLDGTANEKLFF.

This clone was detected once. The CDR3 reads CASSSVAGVNTGELFF. For the CDR3, the DNA is TGTGCCAGCAGCTCAGTAGCGGGGGTGAACACCGGGGAGCTGTTTTTT. This chain links TRBV5-4 with TRBJ2-2; TRBD2 aligns across 9 bases. The CDR3 runs 16 residues. CDR1 and CDR2 from the germline V gene are SGHNT and YYREEE (reference sequence). V shed 3 bases, J shed 1 base, and the junction held 4 bases outside the gene matches.

This chain connects TRBV19 to TRBJ2-3; D remains ambiguous. V was pared by 6 bases and J by 0 bases, with 13 bases between. Germline CDR1 is LNHDA and CDR2 is SQIVND (reference sequence). This CDR3 region has 15 residues. The CDR3 sequence: CASSLRTTSTDTQYF. The CDR3 region has the DNA TGTGCCAGTAGCCTTCGTACGACTAGCACAGATACGCAGTATTTT.

This clone was counted once. V gene TRBV29-1 combines with J gene TRBJ2-5; TRBD2 aligns across 12 bases. Trimming cost V 6 bases and J 2 bases; bases outside gene matches: 7. The CDR3 covers 15 residues. From germline, CDR1 is SQVTM and CDR2 ANQGSEA. The CDR3 region is CSVPSGRAWQETQYF. Written as DNA, the CDR3 is TGCAGCGTCCCTAGCGGGAGGGCGTGGCAAGAGACCCAGTACTTC.

The rearrangement joins TRBV10-3 to TRBJ1-1, with a tentative D call TRBD1 (5 bases). The CDR3 has 14 residues. The germline V gene has CDR1 ENHRY and CDR2 SYGVKD. Deletions cut 7 bases from V and 0 bases from J, with 12 bases between. CDR3 sequence reads: CAITAGIMNTEAFF. The DNA for the CDR3 is TGTGCCATCACGGCAGGGATCATGAACACTGAAGCTTTCTTT.

The chain links TRBV4-1 to TRBJ1-1, with D tentatively TRBD1 (6 bases). Trimming left V 5 bases short and J 3 bases short, with 13 bases between. This CDR3 has 14 amino acids. In germline, CDR1 is MGHRA, CDR2 YSYEKL. Written as DNA, the CDR3 is TGCGCCAGCAGCACAGGGCAGGTTTACACTGAAGCTTTCTTT. Translated, it gives CASSTGQVYTEAFF.

This clone is medium-sized within its sample. The V gene is TRBV7-6, the J gene TRBJ1-2; D is undetermined. Germline values: CDR1 SGHVS, CDR2 FNYEAQ. CDR3 length: 13 residues. V was pared by 5 bases and J by 8 bases, with 15 bases between. CDR3 in amino acids: CASSQSGSWGYTF. As DNA, the CDR3 is TGTGCCAGCAGCCAGAGCGGGAGTTGGGGCTACACCTTC. The variable domain in full, with the rest retrieved from reference TRBV7-6 and TRBJ1-2, is GAGVSQSPRYKVTKRGQDVALRCDPISGHVSLYWYRQALGQGPEFLTYFNYEAQQDKSGLPNDRFSAERPEGSISTLTIQRTEQRDSAMYRCASSQSGSWGYTFGSGTRLTVV.

This clone has just one count. This sequence joins TRBV6-5 and TRBJ1-2; 7 nucleotides line up with TRBD1. This CDR3 contains 13 residues. Germline loops: CDR1 MNHEY, CDR2 SVGAGI. J was trimmed by 8 bases and V by 4 bases; bases with no gene match: 7. The CDR3, as DNA: TGTGCCAGCAGTTCTTACAGGGGACCAGGCTACACCTTC. Its translation is CASSSYRGPGYTF.

The chain employs TRBV7-2 and TRBJ1-2; D not resolved. The germline V gene has CDR1 SGHTA and CDR2 FQGNSA. The CDR3 sequence is 12 residues long. Trimming cost V 7 bases and J 4 bases, with 10 bases left between them. In nucleotides, the CDR3 is TGTGCCAGCACCCTCTCCCGCTATGGCTACACCTTC. It encodes CASTLSRYGYTF.

V is TRBV5-1 and J is TRBJ2-1, with D maybe TRBD1 (7 bases). Between the trimmed V and J ends, which lost 1 base and 1 base, there was a span of 21 bases. CDR3 length: 19 amino acids. Germline CDR1 is SGHRS and CDR2 is YFSETQ. CDR3 loop: CASSLYPSGGIQSYNEQFF. CDR3 nucleotide sequence: TGCGCCAGCAGCTTGTATCCCTCAGGGGGGATACAGTCCTACAATGAGCAGTTCTTC.

CDR3 region: CSAGQGPGYTF. The CDR3 DNA follows: TGCAGTGCAGGGCAGGGTCCGGGCTACACCTTC. The V and J genes are TRBV20-1 and TRBJ1-2; D might be TRBD1 (5 bases). There are 11 residues in the CDR3. Germline assignment: CDR1 DFQATT and CDR2 SNEGSKA (reference sequence). V lost 6 bases and J 8 bases, leaving 13 bases between the germline ends.

This sequence joins TRBV6-1 and TRBJ2-3; 10 bases are shared with TRBD1. Germline V gene lookup returns CDR1 MNHNS and CDR2 SASEGT. CDR3 length: 14 residues. The junction had 5 bases not matched to a gene; V was cut back by 6 bases and J by 5 bases. CDR3 region: CASRGGQGLDTQYF. The CDR3, as DNA: TGTGCCAGCAGGGGGGGACAGGGGCTAGATACGCAGTATTTT.

The gene calls are TRBV19 and TRBJ2-7, with D possibly being TRBD1 (5 bases). The length of the CDR3 is 14 residues. The V and J ends lost 1 base and 1 base respectively, with 8 bases between them. Germline-derived CDR1 and CDR2 are LNHDA and SQIVND (reference sequence). The CDR3 DNA is TGTGCCAGTAGTATAGGGGGCAGATCCTACGAGCAGTACTTC. It is translated as CASSIGGRSYEQYF. The complete variable domain, with remaining parts taken from reference TRBV19 and TRBJ2-7, reads DGGITQSPKYLFRKEGQNVTLSCEQNLNHDAMYWYRQDPGQGLRLIYYSQIVNDFQKGDIAEGYSVSREKKESFPLTVTSAQKNPTAFYLCASSIGGRSYEQYFGPGTRLTVT.

The J gene is TRBJ1-5, the V gene TRBV6-5; D not certain. Looked up from germline, CDR1 is MNHEY and CDR2 is SVGAGI. Between the trimmed V and J ends, which lost 4 bases and 3 bases, there was a span of 7 bases. This CDR3 contains 13 residues. The CDR3 loop is CASSFGLNQPQHF. The CDR3 coding sequence is TGTGCCAGCAGTTTTGGGCTCAATCAGCCCCAGCATTTT.

The chain is built from TRBV11-2 and TRBJ2-7, with D unclear. V lost 7 bases and J lost 1, with 8 bases in between. CDR3 length: 12 amino acids. CDR1 and CDR2 from the germline V gene are SGHAT and FQNNGV. In DNA form, the CDR3 reads TGTGCCAGCAACAGTGGGTCCTACGAGCAGTACTTC. Protein product: CASNSGSYEQYF.

The V and J genes are TRBV5-1 and TRBJ2-7; TRBD1 matches 7 bases. Germline V lookup: CDR1 SGHRS, CDR2 YFSETQ. Trimming cost V 5 bases and J 3 bases; bases outside gene matches: 5. This CDR3 contains 13 residues. The CDR3 region is CASRRDRDYEQYF. The CDR3 DNA reads as TGCGCCAGCAGGCGCGACAGGGACTACGAGCAGTACTTC.